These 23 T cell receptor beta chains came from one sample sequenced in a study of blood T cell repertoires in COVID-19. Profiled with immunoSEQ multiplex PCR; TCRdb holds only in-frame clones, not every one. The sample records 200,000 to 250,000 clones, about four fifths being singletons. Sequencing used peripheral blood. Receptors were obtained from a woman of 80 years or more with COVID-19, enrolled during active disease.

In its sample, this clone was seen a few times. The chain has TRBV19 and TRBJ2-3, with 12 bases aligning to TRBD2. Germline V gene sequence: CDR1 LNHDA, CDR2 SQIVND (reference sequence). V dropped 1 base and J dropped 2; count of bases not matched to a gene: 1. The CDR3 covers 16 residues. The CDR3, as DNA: TGTGCCAGTAGTATAGGACTAGCGGGAGTCACAGATACGCAGTATTTT. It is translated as CASSIGLAGVTDTQYF. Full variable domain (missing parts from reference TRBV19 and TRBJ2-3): DGGITQSPKYLFRKEGQNVTLSCEQNLNHDAMYWYRQDPGQGLRLIYYSQIVNDFQKGDIAEGYSVSREKKESFPLTVTSAQKNPTAFYLCASSIGLAGVTDTQYFGPGTRLTVL.

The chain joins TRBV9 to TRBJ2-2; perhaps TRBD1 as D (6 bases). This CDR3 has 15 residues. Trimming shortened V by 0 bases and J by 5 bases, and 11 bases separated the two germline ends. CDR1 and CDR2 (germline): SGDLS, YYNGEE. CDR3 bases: TGTGCCAGCAGCGTAGTGGGGGCGCAGACCGGGGAGCTGTTTTTT. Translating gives CASSVVGAQTGELFF.

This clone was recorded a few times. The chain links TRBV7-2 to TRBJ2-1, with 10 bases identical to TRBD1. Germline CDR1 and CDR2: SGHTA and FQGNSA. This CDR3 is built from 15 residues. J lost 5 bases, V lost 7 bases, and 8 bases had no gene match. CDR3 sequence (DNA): TGTGCCAGCACCCTAAGGACAGGGGGGGACAATGAGCAGTTCTTC. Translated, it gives CASTLRTGGDNEQFF.

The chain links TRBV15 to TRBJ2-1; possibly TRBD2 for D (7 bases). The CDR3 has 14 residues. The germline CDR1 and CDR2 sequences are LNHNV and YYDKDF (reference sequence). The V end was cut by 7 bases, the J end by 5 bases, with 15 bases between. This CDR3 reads CATTRGGGHNEQFF. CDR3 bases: TGTGCCACCACTAGAGGGGGGGGCCACAATGAGCAGTTCTTC.

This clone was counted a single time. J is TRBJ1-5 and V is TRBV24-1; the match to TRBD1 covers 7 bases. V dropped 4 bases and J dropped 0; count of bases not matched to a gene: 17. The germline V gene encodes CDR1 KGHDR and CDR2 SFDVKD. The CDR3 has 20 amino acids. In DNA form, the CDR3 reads TGTGCCACCAGTGAGGAGGCGTACAGGACAGGCGATTATAGCAATCAGCCCCAGCATTTT. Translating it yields CATSEEAYRTGDYSNQPQHF.

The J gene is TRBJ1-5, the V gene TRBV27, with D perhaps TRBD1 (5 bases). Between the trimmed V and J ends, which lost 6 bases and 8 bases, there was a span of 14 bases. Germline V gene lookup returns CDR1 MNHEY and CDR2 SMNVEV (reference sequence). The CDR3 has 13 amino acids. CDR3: CASSFREMEPQHF. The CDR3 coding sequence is TGTGCCAGCAGCTTCAGGGAAATGGAGCCCCAGCATTTT.

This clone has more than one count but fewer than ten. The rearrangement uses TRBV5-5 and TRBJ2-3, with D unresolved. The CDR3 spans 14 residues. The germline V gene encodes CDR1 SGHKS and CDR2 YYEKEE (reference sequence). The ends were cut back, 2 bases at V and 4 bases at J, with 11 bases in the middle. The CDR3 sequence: CASSLRPRSDTQYF. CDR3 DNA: TGTGCCAGCAGCTTACGTCCGCGATCAGATACGCAGTATTTT.

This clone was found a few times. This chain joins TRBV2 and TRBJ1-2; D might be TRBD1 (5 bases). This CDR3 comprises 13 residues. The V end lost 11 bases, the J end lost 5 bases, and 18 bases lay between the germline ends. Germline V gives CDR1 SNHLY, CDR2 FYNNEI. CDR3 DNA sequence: TGTGCCGGAGGGGATTGGGGGATTTATGGCTACACCTTC. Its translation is CAGGDWGIYGYTF.

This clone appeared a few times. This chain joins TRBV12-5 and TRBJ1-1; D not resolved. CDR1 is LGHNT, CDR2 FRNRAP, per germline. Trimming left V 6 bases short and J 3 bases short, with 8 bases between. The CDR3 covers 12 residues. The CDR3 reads CASGGRYTEAFF. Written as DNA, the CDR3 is TGTGCTAGTGGCGGGAGGTACACTGAAGCTTTCTTT.

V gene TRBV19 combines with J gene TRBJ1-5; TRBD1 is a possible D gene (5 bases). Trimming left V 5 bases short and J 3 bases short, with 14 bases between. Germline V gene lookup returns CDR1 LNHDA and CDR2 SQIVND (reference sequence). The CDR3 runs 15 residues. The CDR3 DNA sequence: TGTGCCAGTAGTCCCCCAGGGTTAGACAATCAGCCCCAGCATTTT. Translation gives CASSPPGLDNQPQHF.

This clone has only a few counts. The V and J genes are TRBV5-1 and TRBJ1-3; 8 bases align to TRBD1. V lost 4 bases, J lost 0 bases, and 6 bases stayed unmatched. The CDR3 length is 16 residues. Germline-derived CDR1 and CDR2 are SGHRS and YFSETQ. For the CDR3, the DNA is TGCGCCAGCAGCCCGGGACAGGCGAGCTCTGGAAACACCATATATTTT. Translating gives CASSPGQASSGNTIYF.

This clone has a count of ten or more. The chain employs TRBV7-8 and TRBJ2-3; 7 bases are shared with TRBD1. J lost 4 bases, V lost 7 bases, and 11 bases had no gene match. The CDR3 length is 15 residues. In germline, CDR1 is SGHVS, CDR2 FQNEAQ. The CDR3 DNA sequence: TGTGCCAGCATCTCAGGGCGACAGGGCGCAGATACGCAGTATTTT. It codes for CASISGRQGADTQYF.

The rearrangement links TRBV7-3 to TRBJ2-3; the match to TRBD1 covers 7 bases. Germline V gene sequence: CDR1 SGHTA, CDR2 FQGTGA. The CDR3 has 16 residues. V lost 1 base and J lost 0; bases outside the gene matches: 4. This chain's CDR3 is CASSLNPGQSTDTQYF. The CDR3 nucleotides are TGTGCCAGCAGCTTAAATCCGGGACAGAGCACAGATACGCAGTATTTT.

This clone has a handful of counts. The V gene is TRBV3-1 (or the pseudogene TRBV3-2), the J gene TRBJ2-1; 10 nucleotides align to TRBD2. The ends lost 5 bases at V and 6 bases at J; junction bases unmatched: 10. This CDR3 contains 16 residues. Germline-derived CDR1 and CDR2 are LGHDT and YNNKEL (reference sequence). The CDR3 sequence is CASSETTSGFANEQFF. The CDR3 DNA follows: TGTGCCAGCAGCGAAACGACTAGCGGGTTTGCCAATGAGCAGTTCTTC.

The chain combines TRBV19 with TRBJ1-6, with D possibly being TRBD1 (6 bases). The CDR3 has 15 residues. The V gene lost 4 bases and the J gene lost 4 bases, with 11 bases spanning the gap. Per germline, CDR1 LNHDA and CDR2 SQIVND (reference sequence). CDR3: CASSTGQTYNSPLHF. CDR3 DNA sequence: TGTGCCAGTAGTACCGGACAGACGTATAATTCACCCCTCCACTTT.

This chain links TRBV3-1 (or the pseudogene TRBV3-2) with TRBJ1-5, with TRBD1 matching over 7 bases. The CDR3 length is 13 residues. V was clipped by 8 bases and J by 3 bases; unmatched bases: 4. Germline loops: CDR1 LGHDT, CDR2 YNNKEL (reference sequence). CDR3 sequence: CASSTGDNQPQHF. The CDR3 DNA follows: TGTGCCAGCTCCACAGGGGACAATCAGCCCCAGCATTTT.

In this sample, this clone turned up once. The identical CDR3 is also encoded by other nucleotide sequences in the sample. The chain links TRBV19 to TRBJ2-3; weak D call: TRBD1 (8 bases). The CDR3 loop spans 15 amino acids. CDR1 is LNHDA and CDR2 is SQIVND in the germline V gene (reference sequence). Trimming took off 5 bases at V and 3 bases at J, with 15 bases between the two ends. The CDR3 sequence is CASSGDRGGTDTQYF. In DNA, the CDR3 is TGTGCCAGTAGTGGAGACAGGGGAGGGACAGATACGCAGTATTTT.

The CDR3 region has the DNA TGTGCCAGCAGCACACAGGGGCTAAACGTCCTGACTTTC. Residues: CASSTQGLNVLTF. The chain has TRBV7-9 and TRBJ2-6, with TRBD1 matching over 7 bases. CDR3 length: 13 residues. CDR1 is SEHNR and CDR2 is FQNEAQ in the germline V gene (reference sequence). After removal of 5 bases from V and 10 bases from J, the junction contained 5 bases not matched to a gene.

CDR3 region: CASTEAITANEQFF. CDR3 DNA: TGTGCCAGCACCGAAGCCATCACAGCTAATGAGCAGTTCTTC. This chain links TRBV9 with TRBJ2-1; D not resolved. Trimming stripped 6 bases from V and 7 bases from J, with 17 bases between. The germline CDR1 and CDR2 sequences are SGDLS and YYNGEE. The CDR3 loop spans 14 amino acids. Supplemented by reference TRBV9 and TRBJ2-1, the full variable domain reads DSGVTQTPKHLITATGQRVTLRCSPRSGDLSVYWYQQSLDQGLQFLIQYYNGEERAKGNILERFSAQQFPDLHSELNLSSLELGDSALYFCASTEAITANEQFFGPGTRLTVL.

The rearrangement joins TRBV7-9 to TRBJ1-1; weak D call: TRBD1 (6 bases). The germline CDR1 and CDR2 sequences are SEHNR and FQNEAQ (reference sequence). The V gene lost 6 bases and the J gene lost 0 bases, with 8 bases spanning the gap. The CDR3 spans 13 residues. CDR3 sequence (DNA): TGTGCCAGCAGACAGGGCATGAACACTGAAGCTTTCTTT. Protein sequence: CASRQGMNTEAFF.

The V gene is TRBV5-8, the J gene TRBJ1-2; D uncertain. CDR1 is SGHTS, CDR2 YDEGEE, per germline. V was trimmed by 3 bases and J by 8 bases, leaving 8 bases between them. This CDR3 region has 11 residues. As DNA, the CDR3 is TGTGCCAGCAGCTCTTGGAGCGGCTACACCTTC. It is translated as CASSSWSGYTF.

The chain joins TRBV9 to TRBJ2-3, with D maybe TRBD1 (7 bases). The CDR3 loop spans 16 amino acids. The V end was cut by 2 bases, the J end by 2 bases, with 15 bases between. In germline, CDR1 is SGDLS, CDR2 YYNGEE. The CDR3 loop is CASSVRQGGPTDTQYF. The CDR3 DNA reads TGTGCCAGCAGCGTGAGACAGGGAGGTCCCACAGATACGCAGTATTTT.

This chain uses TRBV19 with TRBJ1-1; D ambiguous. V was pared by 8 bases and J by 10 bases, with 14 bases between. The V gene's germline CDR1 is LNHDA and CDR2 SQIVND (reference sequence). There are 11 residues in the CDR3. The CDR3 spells CASASREGAFF. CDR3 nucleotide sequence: TGTGCCAGTGCCTCTCGGGAAGGAGCTTTCTTT.